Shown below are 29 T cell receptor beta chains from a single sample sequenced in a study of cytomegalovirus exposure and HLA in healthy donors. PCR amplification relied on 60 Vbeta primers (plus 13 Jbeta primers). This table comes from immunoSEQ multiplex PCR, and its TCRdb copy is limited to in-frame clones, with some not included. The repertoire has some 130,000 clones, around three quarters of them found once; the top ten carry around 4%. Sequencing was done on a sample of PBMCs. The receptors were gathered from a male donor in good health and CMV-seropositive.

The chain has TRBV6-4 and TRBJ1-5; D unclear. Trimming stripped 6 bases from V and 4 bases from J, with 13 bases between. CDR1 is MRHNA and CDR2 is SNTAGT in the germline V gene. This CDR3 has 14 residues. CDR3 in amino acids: CASRRRAENQPQHF. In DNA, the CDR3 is TGTGCCAGCAGGCGGAGGGCAGAAAATCAGCCCCAGCATTTT.

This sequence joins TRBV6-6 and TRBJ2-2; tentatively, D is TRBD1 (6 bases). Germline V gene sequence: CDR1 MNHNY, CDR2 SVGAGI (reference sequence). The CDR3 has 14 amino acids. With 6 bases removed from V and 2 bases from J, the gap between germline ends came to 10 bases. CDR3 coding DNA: TGTGCCAGCAGCCGACAGGCAAACACCGGGGAGCTGTTTTTT. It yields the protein CASSRQANTGELFF.

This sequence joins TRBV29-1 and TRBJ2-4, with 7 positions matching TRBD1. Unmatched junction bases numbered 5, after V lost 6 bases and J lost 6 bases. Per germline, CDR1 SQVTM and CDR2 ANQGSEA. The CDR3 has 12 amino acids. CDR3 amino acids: CSVRGRANIQYF. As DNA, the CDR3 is TGCAGCGTGAGGGGGCGCGCAAACATTCAGTACTTC.

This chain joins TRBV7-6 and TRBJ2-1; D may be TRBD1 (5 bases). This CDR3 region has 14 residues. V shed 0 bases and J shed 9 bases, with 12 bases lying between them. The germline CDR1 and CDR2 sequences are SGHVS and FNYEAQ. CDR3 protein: CASSLAPMGREQFF. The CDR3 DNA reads TGTGCCAGCAGCTTAGCGCCGATGGGGCGTGAGCAGTTCTTC.

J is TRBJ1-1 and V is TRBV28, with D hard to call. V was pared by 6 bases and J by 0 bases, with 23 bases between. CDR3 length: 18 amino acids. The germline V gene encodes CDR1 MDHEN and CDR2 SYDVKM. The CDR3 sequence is CASSVAPVGTVLNTEAFF. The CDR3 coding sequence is TGTGCCAGCAGCGTTGCTCCGGTCGGAACAGTACTGAACACTGAAGCTTTCTTT. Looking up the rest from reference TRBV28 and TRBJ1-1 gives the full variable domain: DVKVTQSSRYLVKRTGEKVFLECVQDMDHENMFWYRQDPGLGLRLIYFSYDVKMKEKGDIPEGYSVSREKKERFSLILESASTNQTSMYLCASSVAPVGTVLNTEAFFGQGTRLTVV.

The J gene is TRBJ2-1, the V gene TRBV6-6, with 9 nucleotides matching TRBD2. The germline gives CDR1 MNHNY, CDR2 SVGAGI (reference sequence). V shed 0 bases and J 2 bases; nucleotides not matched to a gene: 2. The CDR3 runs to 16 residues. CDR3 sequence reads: CASSYSSGRPYNEQFF. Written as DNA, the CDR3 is TGTGCCAGCAGTTACTCGAGCGGGAGGCCCTACAATGAGCAGTTCTTC.

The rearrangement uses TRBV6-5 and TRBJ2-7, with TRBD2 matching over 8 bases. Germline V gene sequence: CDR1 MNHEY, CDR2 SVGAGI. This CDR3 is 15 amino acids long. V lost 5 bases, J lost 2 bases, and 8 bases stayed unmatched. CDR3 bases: TGTGCCAGCAGTCCACTGACTAGCGCGCCCTACGAGCAGTACTTC. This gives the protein CASSPLTSAPYEQYF.

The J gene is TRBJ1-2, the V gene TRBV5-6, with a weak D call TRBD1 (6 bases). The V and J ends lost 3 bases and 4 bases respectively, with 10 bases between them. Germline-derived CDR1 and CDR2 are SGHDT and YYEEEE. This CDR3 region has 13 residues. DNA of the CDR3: TGTGCCAGCAGCTCAGGGGTTCCCTATGGCTACACCTTC. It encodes CASSSGVPYGYTF.

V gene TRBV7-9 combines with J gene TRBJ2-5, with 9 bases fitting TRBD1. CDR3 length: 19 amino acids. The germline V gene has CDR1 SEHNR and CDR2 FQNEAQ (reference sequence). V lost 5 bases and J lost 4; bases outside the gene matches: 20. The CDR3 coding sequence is TGTGCCAGCAGCCTCCTCACCGGGACAGGGAATCTTTTTAGAGAGACCCAGTACTTC. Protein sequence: CASSLLTGTGNLFRETQYF.

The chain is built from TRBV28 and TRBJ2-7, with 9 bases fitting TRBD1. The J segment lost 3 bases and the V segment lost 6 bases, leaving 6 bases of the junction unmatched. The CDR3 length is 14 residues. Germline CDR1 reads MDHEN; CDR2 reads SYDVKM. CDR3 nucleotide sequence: TGTGCCAGCAGGGGGGGACAGGGCATCTACGAGCAGTACTTC. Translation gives CASRGGQGIYEQYF.

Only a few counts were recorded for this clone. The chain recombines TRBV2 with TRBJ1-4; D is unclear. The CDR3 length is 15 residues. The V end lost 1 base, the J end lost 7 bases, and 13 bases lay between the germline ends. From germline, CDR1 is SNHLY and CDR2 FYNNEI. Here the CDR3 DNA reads TGTGCCAGCAGTGAAGACAGCATGATGAGTGAAAAACTGTTTTTT. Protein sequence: CASSEDSMMSEKLFF.

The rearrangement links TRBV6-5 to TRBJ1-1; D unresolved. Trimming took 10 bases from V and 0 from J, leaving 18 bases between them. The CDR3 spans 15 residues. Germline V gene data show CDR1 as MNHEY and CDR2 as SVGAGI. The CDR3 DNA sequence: TGTGCCACCCGAGTTGGTGGGCAAGTGAACACTGAAGCTTTCTTT. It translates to CATRVGGQVNTEAFF.

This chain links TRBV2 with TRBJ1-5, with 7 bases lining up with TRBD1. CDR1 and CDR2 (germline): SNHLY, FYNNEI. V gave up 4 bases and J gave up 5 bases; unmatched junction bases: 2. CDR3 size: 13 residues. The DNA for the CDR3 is TGTGCCAGCAGTGGACAGGGTGATCAGCCCCAGCATTTT. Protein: CASSGQGDQPQHF.

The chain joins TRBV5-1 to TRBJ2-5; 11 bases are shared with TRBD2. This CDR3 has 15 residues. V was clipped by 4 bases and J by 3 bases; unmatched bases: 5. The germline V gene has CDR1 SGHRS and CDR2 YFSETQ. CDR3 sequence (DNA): TGCGCCAGCAGCGGGGTGGGACTAGCGGAAGAGACCCAGTACTTC. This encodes CASSGVGLAEETQYF. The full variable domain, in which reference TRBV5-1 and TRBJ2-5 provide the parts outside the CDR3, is KAGVTQTPRYLIKTRGQQVTLSCSPISGHRSVSWYQQTPGQGLQFLFEYFSETQRNKGNFPGRFSGRQFSNSRSEMNVSTLELGDSALYLCASSGVGLAEETQYFGPGTRLLVL.

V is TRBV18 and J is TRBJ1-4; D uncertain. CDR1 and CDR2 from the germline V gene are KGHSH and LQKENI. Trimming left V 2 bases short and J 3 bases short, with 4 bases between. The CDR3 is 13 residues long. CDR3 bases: TGTGCCAGCTCACCAGGGCCTAATGAAAAACTGTTTTTT. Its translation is CASSPGPNEKLFF.

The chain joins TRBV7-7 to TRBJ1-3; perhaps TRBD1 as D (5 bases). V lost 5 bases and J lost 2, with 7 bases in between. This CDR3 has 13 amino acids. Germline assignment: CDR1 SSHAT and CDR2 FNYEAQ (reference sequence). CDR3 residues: CASSQGPGNTIYF. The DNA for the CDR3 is TGTGCCAGCAGCCAGGGCCCTGGAAACACCATATATTTT. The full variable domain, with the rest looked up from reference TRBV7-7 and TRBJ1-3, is GAGVSQSPRYKVTKRGQDVTLRCDPISSHATLYWYQQALGQGPEFLTYFNYEAQPDKSGLPSDRFSAERPEGSISTLTIQRTEQRDSAMYRCASSQGPGNTIYFGEGSWLTVV.

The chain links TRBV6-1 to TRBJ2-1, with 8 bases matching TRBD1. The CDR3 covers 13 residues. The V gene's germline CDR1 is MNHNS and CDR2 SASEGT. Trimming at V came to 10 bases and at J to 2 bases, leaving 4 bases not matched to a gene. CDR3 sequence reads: CATWTGPYNEQFF. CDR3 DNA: TGTGCCACCTGGACAGGGCCCTACAATGAGCAGTTCTTC.

This chain's CDR3 is CASGKSGQGTTNEKLFF. Written as DNA, the CDR3 is TGTGCCAGTGGCAAGTCGGGACAGGGAACAACTAATGAAAAACTGTTTTTT. This sequence joins TRBV19 and TRBJ1-4; 9 bases align to TRBD1. Germline loops: CDR1 LNHDA, CDR2 SQIVND (reference sequence). J was trimmed by 0 bases and V by 8 bases; bases with no gene match: 10. This CDR3 region has 17 residues.

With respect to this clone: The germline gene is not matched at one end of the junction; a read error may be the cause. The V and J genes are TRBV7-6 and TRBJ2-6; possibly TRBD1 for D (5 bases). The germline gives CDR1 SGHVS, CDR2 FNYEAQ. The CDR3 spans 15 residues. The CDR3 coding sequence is TGTGCCAGCAGCGTAAGTTTCTCTGGGGCCAACGGCCTGACTTTC. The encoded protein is CASSVSFSGANGLTF.

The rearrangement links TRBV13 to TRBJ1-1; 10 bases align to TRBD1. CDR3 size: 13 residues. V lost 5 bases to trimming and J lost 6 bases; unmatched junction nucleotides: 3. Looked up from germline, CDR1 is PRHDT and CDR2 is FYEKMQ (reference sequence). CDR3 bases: TGTGCCAGCAGCCTCGGACAGGGGGCTGAAGCTTTCTTT. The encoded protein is CASSLGQGAEAFF.

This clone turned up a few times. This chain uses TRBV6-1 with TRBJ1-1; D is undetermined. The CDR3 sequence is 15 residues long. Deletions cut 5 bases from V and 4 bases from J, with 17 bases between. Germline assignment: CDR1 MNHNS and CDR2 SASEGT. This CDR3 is CASSKVSRAGTEAFF. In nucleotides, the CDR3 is TGTGCCAGCAGTAAAGTCTCGAGGGCGGGCACTGAAGCTTTCTTT.

CDR3 in amino acids: CASSWDTFTNTEAFF. In DNA form, the CDR3 reads TGTGCCAGCAGCTGGGACACATTTACGAACACTGAAGCTTTCTTT. V and J are TRBV6-5 and TRBJ1-1; a weak D match, TRBD1 (6 bases). The length of the CDR3 is 15 residues. The ends were cut back, 6 bases at V and 1 base at J, with 15 bases in the middle. Germline V CDR1 and CDR2: MNHEY, SVGAGI.

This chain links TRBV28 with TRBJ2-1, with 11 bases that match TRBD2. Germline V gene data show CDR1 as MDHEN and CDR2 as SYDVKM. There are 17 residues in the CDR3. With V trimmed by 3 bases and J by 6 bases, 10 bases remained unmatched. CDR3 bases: TGTGCCAGCAGTTTCAATCCGGGACTAGCGGCCTTCAATGAGCAGTTCTTC. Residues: CASSFNPGLAAFNEQFF.

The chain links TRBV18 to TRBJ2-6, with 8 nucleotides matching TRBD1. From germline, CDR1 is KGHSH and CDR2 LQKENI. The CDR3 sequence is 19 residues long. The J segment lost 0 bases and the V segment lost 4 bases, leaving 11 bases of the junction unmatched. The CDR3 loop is CASSLLAGGADSGANVLTF. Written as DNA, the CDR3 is TGTGCCAGCTCACTCCTCGCAGGGGGCGCGGACTCTGGGGCCAACGTCCTGACTTTC.

CDR3 DNA sequence: TGTGCCAGCAGTTACTCAACGTGGGCGAACTCCTACGAGCAGTACTTC. This encodes CASSYSTWANSYEQYF. This rearrangement joins TRBV6-5 to TRBJ2-7, with D uncertain. CDR1 and CDR2 from the germline V gene are MNHEY and SVGAGI. This CDR3 is built from 16 residues. V was cut by 0 bases and J by 0 bases, with 12 bases left in between.

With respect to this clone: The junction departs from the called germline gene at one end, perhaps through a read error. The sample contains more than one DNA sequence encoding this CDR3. The CDR3 protein is CASSLGGGGQPQHF. For the CDR3, the DNA is TGCGCCAGCAGTTTAGGAGGGGGCGGCCAGCCCCAGCATTTT. The chain combines TRBV28 with TRBJ1-5, with 7 bases identical to TRBD1. Germline V gene data show CDR1 as MDHEN and CDR2 as SYDVKM. This CDR3 comprises 14 residues. Complete variable domain (other parts from reference TRBV28 and TRBJ1-5): DVKVTQSSRYLVKRTGEKVFLECVQDMDHENMFWYRQDPGLGLRLIYFSYDVKMKEKGDIPEGYSVSREKKERFSLILESASTNQTSMYLCASSLGGGGQPQHFGDGTRLSIL.

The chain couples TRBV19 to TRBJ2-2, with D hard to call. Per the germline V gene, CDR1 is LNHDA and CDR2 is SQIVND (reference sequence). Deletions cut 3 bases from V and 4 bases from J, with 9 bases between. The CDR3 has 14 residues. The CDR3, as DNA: TGTGCCAGTAGTATTCGTCTCGTCACCGGGGAGCTGTTTTTT. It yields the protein CASSIRLVTGELFF.

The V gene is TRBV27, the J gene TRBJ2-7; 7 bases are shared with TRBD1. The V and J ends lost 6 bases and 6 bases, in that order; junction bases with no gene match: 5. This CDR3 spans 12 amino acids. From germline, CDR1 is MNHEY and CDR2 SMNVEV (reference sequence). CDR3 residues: CASRDRLGEQYF. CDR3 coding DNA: TGTGCCAGCAGGGACAGGCTTGGCGAGCAGTACTTC.

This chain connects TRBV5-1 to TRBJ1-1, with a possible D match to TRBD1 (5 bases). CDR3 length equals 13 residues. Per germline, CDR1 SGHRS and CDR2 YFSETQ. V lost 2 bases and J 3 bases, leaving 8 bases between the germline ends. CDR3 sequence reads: CASSFWGDTEAFF. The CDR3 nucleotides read TGCGCCAGCAGCTTTTGGGGGGACACTGAAGCTTTCTTT.